These 17 T cell receptor beta chains share one sample of origin, sequenced in a study of regulatory T cells in long-lasting Graves disease. Time point noted: newly diagnosed GD, antithyroid drugs for less than 3 months. Extracted RNA from PBMCs served as the source of the TCR library. Arm-PCR with iRepertoire HTBI primers amplified the CDR3 regions for these TCR beta libraries. One entry per CDR3 protein results from TCRdb running MiXCR on the multiplex PCR reads. The sample contains 350,000 to 500,000 distinct CDR3 sequences, roughly 15% of which appear only once. These data were likewise used in another study, on T cells in Graves' hyperthyroidism and ophthalmopathy.

Sequenced material: peripheral blood mononuclear cells (PBMCs), taken at new diagnosis, from a patient treated with antithyroid drugs. These receptors originate from a woman aged 25-40 years with Graves disease.

In this sample, this clonotype turned up many times. The chain joins TRBV28 to TRBJ2-3; D is perhaps TRBD2 (5 bases). This CDR3 region has 14 residues. V shed 6 bases and J shed 3 bases, with 13 bases lying between them. Germline V gives CDR1 MDHEN, CDR2 SYDVKM. The CDR3 DNA sequence: TGTGCCAGCAGCGAGAATGGACTGACAGATACGCAGTATTTT. Amino acid sequence: CASSENGLTDTQYF.

This clonotype was counted a single time. The chain links TRBV20-1 to TRBJ2-3; 8 bases match TRBD2. This CDR3 is 14 amino acids long. Germline V gene lookup returns CDR1 DFQATT and CDR2 SNEGSKA (reference sequence). Losses at the gene ends were 2 bases for V and 2 bases for J; bases not matched to a gene: 3. CDR3 protein: CSARPTSDTDTQYF. The CDR3 DNA follows: TGCAGTGCTAGACCGACTAGCGACACAGATACGCAGTATTTT.

In this sample, this clonotype turned up once. This chain joins TRBV12-3 or TRBV12-4 and TRBJ2-7; D possibly corresponds to TRBD2 (6 bases). The germline V and J ends were trimmed by 6 bases and 6 bases, with 15 bases remaining between them. This CDR3 has 13 amino acids. For the CDR3, the DNA is TGTGCCAGCAGCCCAGGGAGGCGGTTCGAGCAGTACTTC. Residues: CASSPGRRFEQYF.

This clonotype occurred many times. V is TRBV28 and J is TRBJ1-5; D remains unclear. The germline V gene encodes CDR1 MDHEN and CDR2 SYDVKM. V was pared by 6 bases and J by 8 bases, with 14 bases between. This CDR3 has 13 amino acids. The CDR3 here is CASRLPGSEPQHF. As DNA, the CDR3 is TGTGCCAGCAGGCTGCCTGGGTCAGAGCCCCAGCATTTT.

This clonotype was detected many times. The chain uses TRBV10-3 and TRBJ1-1; D call uncertain. Germline-derived CDR1 and CDR2 are ENHRY and SYGVKD. This CDR3 has 13 amino acids. Trimming cost V 8 bases and J 3 bases, with 13 bases left between them. CDR3 protein: CAIWNRLDTEAFF. The CDR3 nucleotides read TGTGCCATCTGGAACAGATTGGACACTGAAGCTTTCTTT.

This clonotype was recorded at least ten times. J is TRBJ2-5 and V is TRBV7-2; no firm D call. Germline lookup yields CDR1 SGHTA and CDR2 FQGNSA. Trimming shortened V by 4 bases and J by 4 bases, and 10 bases separated the two germline ends. This CDR3 has 13 residues. The CDR3 nucleotides are TGTGCCAGCAGCTCCCAAATGGTAGAGACCCAGTACTTC. Encoded protein: CASSSQMVETQYF.

This clonotype was seen just once. V is TRBV5-5 and J is TRBJ2-2, with D unclear. The ends were cut back, 1 base at V and 0 bases at J, with 10 bases in the middle. The CDR3 runs 16 residues. Germline V gene sequence: CDR1 SGHKS, CDR2 YYEKEE (reference sequence). As DNA, the CDR3 is TGTGCCAGCAGCTTGAAAAGAGACGCGAACACCGGGGAGCTGTTTTTT. Its protein product is CASSLKRDANTGELFF.

There are many counts of this clonotype. V usage is TRBV20-1 and J usage is TRBJ2-7; TRBD2 matches at 10 bases. This CDR3 has 13 residues. In germline, CDR1 is DFQATT, CDR2 SNEGSKA (reference sequence). Unmatched junction bases numbered 3, after V lost 4 bases and J lost 3 bases. The CDR3 nucleotides are TGCAGTGCTAACCTAGCGGGAGTCTACGAGCAGTACTTC. Encoded protein: CSANLAGVYEQYF.

This clonotype has just a few counts. The chain couples TRBV6-2 or TRBV6-3 to TRBJ2-6; no clear D. The germline CDR1 and CDR2 sequences are MNHEY and SVGEGT. This CDR3 comprises 15 residues. Trimming removed 0 bases from V and 0 bases from J, with 3 bases in between. CDR3 loop: CASSYSTSGANVLTF. As DNA, the CDR3 is TGTGCCAGCAGTTACTCGACCTCTGGGGCCAACGTCCTGACTTTC.

This rearrangement joins TRBV7-9 to TRBJ2-1; the D gene is possibly TRBD2 (5 bases). Germline V CDR1 and CDR2: SEHNR, FQNEAQ (reference sequence). The CDR3 consists of 15 residues. The V end lost 7 bases, the J end lost 6 bases, and 19 bases lay between the germline ends. The CDR3 sequence is CASTLGPLSGNEQFF. For the CDR3, the DNA is TGTGCCAGCACCCTGGGCCCCCTAAGCGGCAATGAGCAGTTCTTC.

This clonotype was seen a handful of times. This rearrangement joins TRBV28 to TRBJ1-2, with D perhaps TRBD1 (6 bases). This CDR3 spans 14 amino acids. V lost 7 bases, J lost 5 bases, and 17 bases lay in between. The germline CDR1 and CDR2 sequences are MDHEN and SYDVKM. The CDR3 protein is CASTLPRGGYGYTF. CDR3 DNA: TGTGCCAGCACCCTTCCGAGGGGGGGGTATGGCTACACCTTC.

This clonotype was recorded many times. This CDR3 is CAWSGLAGGSYNEQFF. CDR3 DNA: TGTGCCTGGAGTGGTCTAGCGGGGGGATCCTACAATGAGCAGTTCTTC. The chain couples TRBV30 to TRBJ2-1, with 11 bases lining up with TRBD2. J gave up 1 base and V 1 base, and 3 bases lay outside the gene matches. CDR1 GTSNPN and CDR2 SVGIG come from the germline V gene (reference sequence). The CDR3 sequence is 16 residues long.

The sample holds many counts of this clonotype. This chain uses TRBV9 with TRBJ2-7; 13 bases fit TRBD2. Germline-derived CDR1 and CDR2 are SGDLS and YYNGEE. The V and J ends lost 0 bases and 7 bases, in that order; junction bases with no gene match: 1. This CDR3 has 14 amino acids. The CDR3 DNA is TGTGCCAGCAGCGTAGGGACTAGCGGGAGTGAGCAGTACTTC. It is translated as CASSVGTSGSEQYF.

Written as DNA, the CDR3 is TGTGCCAGTAGGGGTCGGACTCAGGCCGGGGAGCTGTTTTTT. It yields the protein CASRGRTQAGELFF. The chain joins TRBV19 to TRBJ2-2, with D tentatively TRBD2 (5 bases). The V gene lost 6 bases and the J gene lost 6 bases, with 14 bases spanning the gap. Germline V gene lookup returns CDR1 LNHDA and CDR2 SQIVND (reference sequence). There are 14 residues in the CDR3. The entire variable domain, with the rest obtained from reference TRBV19 and TRBJ2-2, is as follows: DGGITQSPKYLFRKEGQNVTLSCEQNLNHDAMYWYRQDPGQGLRLIYYSQIVNDFQKGDIAEGYSVSREKKESFPLTVTSAQKNPTAFYLCASRGRTQAGELFFGEGSRLTVL.

This clonotype was seen repeatedly, ten times or more. The J gene is TRBJ1-5, the V gene TRBV7-9; 10 bases map to TRBD1. V shed 5 bases, J shed 0 bases, and the junction held 4 bases outside the gene matches. Germline CDR1 SEHNR, CDR2 FQNEAQ (reference sequence). CDR3 length: 16 amino acids. In DNA form, the CDR3 reads TGTGCCAGCAGCCTAGGACAGGGGGATAGCAATCAGCCCCAGCATTTT. This sequence encodes CASSLGQGDSNQPQHF.

This clonotype is a singleton in its sample. V usage is TRBV2 and J usage is TRBJ2-2, with D perhaps matching TRBD1 (5 bases). The CDR3 contains 16 residues. Germline-derived CDR1 and CDR2 are SNHLY and FYNNEI. The V end lost 7 bases, the J end lost 0 bases, and 15 bases lay between the germline ends. Here the CDR3 DNA reads TGTGCCAGCACTAGAACAGGTTCCTCGAACACCGGGGAGCTGTTTTTT. Translating it yields CASTRTGSSNTGELFF.

This clonotype was recorded at least ten times. The V and J genes are TRBV7-3 and TRBJ2-1; 9 bases fit TRBD2. Germline trimming cut 0 bases from V and 10 bases from J; bases unmatched to any gene: 1. Germline-derived CDR1 and CDR2 are SGHTA and FQGTGA. The CDR3 length is 13 residues. Here the CDR3 reads CASSLTLAGEQFF. CDR3 DNA: TGTGCCAGCAGCTTAACACTAGCGGGCGAGCAGTTCTTC.